This TCR beta chain emerged from a study of T cells in Graves' hyperthyroidism and ophthalmopathy. Whole-study results and caveats: A 13 V-J model separated ophthalmopathy from stable hyperthyroidism.

Patients with ophthalmopathy all had a Clinical Activity Score of at least 3, a NOSPECS grade of at least 4 and duration under 3 months. Uncontrolled infection, other autoimmune disease, pregnancy or lactation excluded patients. Out of over 7.5 ml of fresh peripheral blood came the PBMCs. Comments on this clonotype: The target antigen is unknown.

CDR3 size: 14 residues. Trimming removed 6 bases from V and 2 bases from J, with 13 bases in between. Germline V CDR1 and CDR2: ENHRY, SYGVKD. Amplification of TCR beta CDR3 regions was performed using RNA transcripts as template. The HTBI primer set drove a first-round RT-PCR of the TCR CDR3. TCRdb fed the multiplex PCR reads into MiXCR, producing one record per CDR3 protein. Of about 300,000 distinct CDR3 sequences listed, less than 20% were seen once; the top ten hold just under 40%. The receptor was isolated from a man in his fifties with Graves' ophthalmopathy. Specimen: blood. This chain uses TRBV10-3 with TRBJ1-2; the D gene is possibly TRBD1 (5 bases). The CDR3, as DNA: TGTGCCATCAGCTTCGGGACGGAAAACTATGGCTACACCTTC. Translated: CAISFGTENYGYTF.